Each of the 8 T cell receptor beta chains below was sequenced from the same sample in a study of PD-L1 blockade in urothelial cancer. Profiling relied on immunoSEQ multiplex PCR, and the TCRdb table lists in-frame clones only, not all of them. The data show more than 55,000 clones, roughly 79% seen once. The sample's time point: pretreatment peripheral blood. The sequencing here drew on PBMCs, taken around atezolizumab (anti-PD-L1) treatment. The source of these receptors is a man aged 65 to 79 with urothelial cancer.

A few counts support this clone. This rearrangement joins TRBV7-7 to TRBJ2-5; no definite D call. Germline V CDR1 and CDR2: SSHAT, FNYEAQ (reference sequence). The V end lost 5 bases, the J end lost 5 bases, and 15 bases lay between the germline ends. The CDR3 runs 14 residues. The CDR3: CASSPGSRRETQYF. CDR3 nucleotide sequence: TGTGCCAGCAGCCCCGGCTCCCGCAGGGAGACCCAGTACTTC.

This clone was observed once. The rearrangement uses TRBV28 and TRBJ1-2; maybe TRBD1 (5 bases). V lost 3 bases to trimming and J lost 3 bases, with 11 bases between them. CDR3 length: 14 residues. CDR1 is MDHEN, CDR2 SYDVKM, per germline. The CDR3 loop is CASSLQGLDYGYTF. The DNA for the CDR3 is TGTGCCAGCAGTTTGCAGGGTTTGGACTATGGCTACACCTTC.

The chain combines TRBV7-2 with TRBJ2-3; TRBD1 matches 9 bases. Germline V lookup: CDR1 SGHTA, CDR2 FQGNSA. The CDR3 runs to 15 residues. V trimming: 6 bases; J trimming: 10 bases; junction bases outside the gene matches: 14. The CDR3 region has the DNA TGTGCCAGCAGTCCGGGACAGGGCGGGCTTAGATCGCAGTATTTT. Its translation: CASSPGQGGLRSQYF.

The rearrangement uses TRBV5-1 and TRBJ2-3, with TRBD1 identical over 10 bases. The CDR3 spans 15 residues. After removal of 4 bases from V and 8 bases from J, the junction contained 10 bases not matched to a gene. Germline V CDR1 and CDR2: SGHRS, YFSETQ. CDR3 DNA sequence: TGCGCCAGCAGCCAAGGACAGGGGGAGTCCGGTACGCAGTATTTT. This codes for CASSQGQGESGTQYF.

The rearrangement links TRBV5-4 to TRBJ2-1; 9 bases fit TRBD1. The CDR3 is 15 amino acids. V was pared by 2 bases and J by 6 bases, with 6 bases of the junction left unmatched. Germline V gene sequence: CDR1 SGHNT, CDR2 YYREEE (reference sequence). The chain's CDR3 is CASSLGTGRSNEQFF. The CDR3, as DNA: TGTGCCAGCAGCTTAGGGACAGGGAGATCCAATGAGCAGTTCTTC.

This sequence joins TRBV7-2 and TRBJ1-2; D may be TRBD1 (6 bases). Germline V CDR1 and CDR2: SGHTA, FQGNSA. Trimming took 6 bases from V and 8 from J, leaving 22 bases between them. The CDR3 is made up of 15 amino acids. The CDR3 region has the DNA TGTGCCAGCAGGAATCCAGGGGCCCCGAGGATCGGCTACACCTTC. Residues: CASRNPGAPRIGYTF. Based on the CDR3 plus reference TRBV7-2 and TRBJ1-2, the full variable domain is GAGVSQSPSNKVTEKGKDVELRCDPISGHTALYWYRQSLGQGLEFLIYFQGNSAPDKSGLPSDRFSAERTGGSVSTLTIQRTQQEDSAVYLCASRNPGAPRIGYTFGSGTRLTVV.

The J gene is TRBJ1-2, the V gene TRBV5-6, with 7 bases identical to TRBD1. The CDR3 extends over 16 amino acids. V lost 0 bases and J lost 2; bases outside the gene matches: 7. Germline loops: CDR1 SGHDT, CDR2 YYEEEE. CDR3: CASSLVSRGRNYGYTF. CDR3 DNA: TGTGCCAGCAGCTTGGTTAGTAGGGGGCGGAACTATGGCTACACCTTC.

The genes are TRBV6-5 and TRBJ1-5, with a possible D match to TRBD1 (5 bases). In germline, CDR1 is MNHEY, CDR2 SVGAGI. Trimming left V 6 bases short and J 4 bases short, with 13 bases between. CDR3 length: 14 residues. The CDR3 reads CASSRRADNQPQHF. The CDR3 DNA reads TGTGCCAGCAGCCGCAGGGCCGATAATCAGCCCCAGCATTTT.